Detailed here is one T cell receptor (beta chain). TCRdb's table, derived via immunoSEQ multiplex PCR, lists solely in-frame clones and lacks some. The repertoire holds around 50,000 clones, 95% to 97% seen once, with 0.35% to 0.45% in the top ten. The length of the CDR3 is 14 residues. CDR1 LNHDA and CDR2 SQIVND come from the germline V gene (reference sequence). After removal of 2 bases from V and 4 bases from J, the junction contained 4 bases not matched to a gene. This specimen comes from a study of technical replicates of blood from a few donors. The chain recombines TRBV19 with TRBJ2-5, with 7 bases aligning to TRBD1. The clonotype comes from a human donor in good health. The material sequenced was T cells isolated from PBMCs. The CDR3 here is CASSIKAGGETQYF. Here the CDR3 DNA reads TGTGCCAGTAGTATAAAGGCAGGGGGAGAGACCCAGTACTTC.